One sample yielded the 20 T cell receptor beta chains listed below, sequenced in a study of pediatric ulcerative colitis. The repertoire was sequenced with immunoSEQ multiplex PCR; TCRdb's copy has only in-frame clones and lacks some. The sample lists about 64,000 clones; less than 90% were seen once. The sequenced sample was blood. These receptors were collected from a boy aged 5-17 years with severe ulcerative colitis.

As regards this clone: Other DNA sequences within the sample encode an identical CDR3. The chain is built from TRBV27 and TRBJ2-7, with 10 bases matching TRBD2. This CDR3 has 14 residues. Trimming at V came to 6 bases and at J to 0 bases, leaving 2 bases not matched to a gene. The germline V gene encodes CDR1 MNHEY and CDR2 SMNVEV (reference sequence). The DNA of the CDR3 is TGTGCCAGCAGGGGACTAGCGAGCTCCTACGAGCAGTACTTC. Protein product: CASRGLASSYEQYF.

This chain links TRBV2 with TRBJ2-1; 9 bases are a match to TRBD1. Trimming removed 6 bases from V and 3 bases from J; junction bases left unmatched: 6. Germline CDR1 is SNHLY and CDR2 is FYNNEI. This CDR3 contains 15 residues. In DNA form, the CDR3 reads TGTGCCAGCAGGACCGGGACAGGGTTCTACAATGAGCAGTTCTTC. This encodes CASRTGTGFYNEQFF.

The chain carries TRBV6-5 and TRBJ2-3; D is ambiguous. CDR1 and CDR2 from the germline V gene are MNHEY and SVGAGI. V was trimmed by 4 bases and J by 13 bases, leaving 18 bases between them. The CDR3 loop spans 13 amino acids. CDR3: CASSSNAAPREYF. For the CDR3, the DNA is TGTGCCAGCAGTTCGAATGCGGCCCCTAGGGAGTATTTT.

The CDR3 bases are TGTGCCAGCAGCCAAGATTATCAGAGATCCTACGAGCAGTACTTC. Amino acid sequence: CASSQDYQRSYEQYF. The V and J genes are TRBV14 and TRBJ2-7; D gene unclear. Trimming took 0 bases from V and 1 from J, leaving 10 bases between them. Looked up from germline, CDR1 is SGHDN and CDR2 is FVKESK. The CDR3 has 15 amino acids.

The J gene is TRBJ2-7, the V gene TRBV18, with D tentatively TRBD1 (5 bases). The CDR3 contains 14 residues. Trimming took 0 bases from V and 2 from J, leaving 8 bases between them. In germline, CDR1 is KGHSH, CDR2 LQKENI. The CDR3 sequence: CASSPPTDPYEQYF. In DNA form, the CDR3 reads TGTGCCAGCTCACCACCGACAGATCCCTACGAGCAGTACTTC.

The V call is TRBV5-6, the J call TRBJ2-1, with TRBD2 matching over 10 bases. From germline, CDR1 is SGHDT and CDR2 YYEEEE. J lost 8 bases, V lost 3 bases, and 14 bases had no gene match. The CDR3 length is 17 residues. The CDR3 bases are TGTGCCAGCAGCTCGTGGACTAGCGGTGGGGGTACTGATGAGCAGTTCTTC. This sequence encodes CASSSWTSGGGTDEQFF.

This chain uses TRBV5-4 with TRBJ2-7; no definite D call. The germline V gene encodes CDR1 SGHNT and CDR2 YYREEE (reference sequence). The CDR3 contains 12 residues. The germline V and J ends were trimmed by 5 bases and 9 bases, with 15 bases remaining between them. This CDR3 is CASSTAQSAQYF. DNA for the CDR3: TGTGCCAGCAGTACCGCCCAGAGCGCGCAGTACTTC.

J is TRBJ2-2 and V is TRBV4-3; a possible D gene is TRBD2 (5 bases). Germline V lookup: CDR1 LGHNA, CDR2 YSLEER. The CDR3 contains 15 residues. V shed 0 bases and J shed 3 bases, with 8 bases lying between them. CDR3 sequence reads: CASSQDRGDTGELFF. The CDR3 DNA is TGCGCCAGCAGCCAAGATCGGGGTGACACCGGGGAGCTGTTTTTT.

A few counts support this clone. V usage is TRBV6-5 and J usage is TRBJ2-7, with 9 positions matching TRBD2. Trimming cost V 7 bases and J 2 bases; bases outside gene matches: 0. CDR3 length: 12 amino acids. Germline V gene sequence: CDR1 MNHEY, CDR2 SVGAGI. The chain's CDR3 is CASKRGAYEQYF. As DNA, the CDR3 is TGTGCCAGCAAGCGGGGGGCCTACGAGCAGTACTTC.

V gene TRBV6-7 combines with J gene TRBJ1-2, with D tentatively TRBD1 (6 bases). TRBV6-7 is sorted into the ORF group, with uncertain function. This CDR3 spans 20 amino acids. The V end lost 0 bases, the J end lost 7 bases, and 30 bases lay between the germline ends. This chain's CDR3 is CASSYSISLPNREDRAGYTF. CDR3 nucleotides: TGTGCCAGCAGTTACTCGATATCTCTCCCGAACAGGGAGGATCGCGCTGGCTACACCTTC.

V usage is TRBV7-8 and J usage is TRBJ2-7, with no clear D. Trimming left V 1 base short and J 0 bases short, with 7 bases between. Per the germline V gene, CDR1 is SGHVS and CDR2 is FQNEAQ. The CDR3 extends over 14 amino acids. The CDR3 bases are TGTGCCAGCAGCTTAGGGCCGAGCTCCTACGAGCAGTACTTC. This sequence encodes CASSLGPSSYEQYF.

This rearrangement joins TRBV29-1 to TRBJ2-7; tentatively, D is TRBD2 (5 bases). Germline assignment: CDR1 SQVTM and CDR2 ANQGSEA. The CDR3 loop spans 13 amino acids. V was cut by 5 bases and J by 3 bases, with 14 bases left in between. CDR3 DNA: TGCAGCGTTCTAGTATCAGGACTCTACGAGCAGTACTTC. As protein: CSVLVSGLYEQYF.

CDR3 in DNA: TGCGCCAGCAGCGTCTCGACTAGCGGGAGAACCGAGACCCAGTACTTC. It encodes CASSVSTSGRTETQYF. V and J are TRBV5-1 and TRBJ2-5, with 12 bases fitting TRBD2. From germline, CDR1 is SGHRS and CDR2 YFSETQ. V was clipped by 4 bases and J by 5 bases; unmatched bases: 9. This CDR3 spans 16 amino acids.

J is TRBJ2-7 and V is TRBV18; D uncertain. CDR3 length: 14 amino acids. CDR1 KGHSH and CDR2 LQKENI come from the germline V gene. The V and J ends lost 0 bases and 1 base respectively, with 7 bases between them. The DNA of the CDR3 is TGTGCCAGCTCACCACCGCCAGTTTCCTACGAGCAGTACTTC. Amino acid sequence: CASSPPPVSYEQYF. The whole variable domain, remainder taken from reference TRBV18 and TRBJ2-7, is NAGVMQNPRHLVRRRGQEARLRCSPMKGHSHVYWYRQLPEEGLKFMVYLQKENIIDESGMPKERFSAEFPKEGPSILRIQQVVRGDSAAYFCASSPPPVSYEQYFGPGTRLTVT.

The V gene is TRBV12-5, the J gene TRBJ2-1; TRBD1 matches at 7 bases. V shed 6 bases and J 9 bases; nucleotides not matched to a gene: 5. CDR1 and CDR2 (germline): LGHNT, FRNRAP. The CDR3 covers 12 residues. The CDR3 protein is CASGTDRSEQFF. The CDR3 DNA reads TGTGCTAGTGGCACGGACAGGTCTGAGCAGTTCTTC.

The CDR3: CASSPGWGGSNQPQHF. CDR3 in DNA: TGTGCCAGCTCACCCGGCTGGGGGGGTAGCAATCAGCCCCAGCATTTT. This chain joins TRBV18 and TRBJ1-5, with D possibly matching TRBD1 (5 bases). The V gene's germline CDR1 is KGHSH and CDR2 LQKENI. V lost 3 bases and J lost 0, with 12 bases in between. There are 16 residues in the CDR3.

The rearrangement joins TRBV18 to TRBJ1-1; D ambiguous. This CDR3 comprises 13 residues. V lost 1 base, J lost 5 bases, and 8 bases lay in between. Germline CDR1 is KGHSH and CDR2 is LQKENI. CDR3 residues: CASSPQGRTEAFF. The CDR3 DNA reads as TGTGCCAGCTCACCACAAGGACGAACTGAAGCTTTCTTT.

The rearrangement uses TRBV6-5 and TRBJ2-2, with D possibly TRBD1 on 6 matching bases. This CDR3 is 14 amino acids long. From germline, CDR1 is MNHEY and CDR2 SVGAGI. Trimming took 2 bases from V and 6 from J, leaving 10 bases between them. Here the CDR3 DNA reads TGTGCCAGCAGTTACACCCACAGGGCCGGGGAGCTGTTTTTT. Its protein is CASSYTHRAGELFF.

This clone appeared once. The chain is built from TRBV7-9 and TRBJ2-1; 9 positions match TRBD1. This CDR3 spans 16 amino acids. Germline-derived CDR1 and CDR2 are SEHNR and FQNEAQ (reference sequence). V shed 3 bases and J 5 bases; nucleotides not matched to a gene: 8. CDR3 in amino acids: CASSFNRGPKNNEQFF. The CDR3 DNA reads TGTGCCAGCAGCTTTAACAGGGGGCCGAAGAACAATGAGCAGTTCTTC.

The chain uses TRBV5-1 and TRBJ2-3, with TRBD1 as a possible D gene (5 bases). The V end was cut by 1 base, the J end by 4 bases, with 13 bases between. CDR3 size: 15 residues. In germline, CDR1 is SGHRS, CDR2 YFSETQ. CDR3 DNA: TGCGCCAGCAGCTTGTACCCAGGGCAGGCAGATACGCAGTATTTT. Translating it yields CASSLYPGQADTQYF.